The clone carrying this TCR beta chain has ten or more counts. RNA transcripts were the template for amplifying TCR beta CDR3 regions. When the TCR CDR3 underwent first-round RT-PCR, the HTBI primer set was used. Using its own MiXCR run on the multiplex PCR reads, TCRdb lists one record per CDR3 protein. The table lists about 350,000 distinct CDR3 sequences, around 18% of them singletons. CDR3 length: 12 residues. Germline loops: CDR1 SEHNR, CDR2 FQNEAQ (reference sequence). Deletions cut 5 bases from V and 3 bases from J, with 7 bases between. These data originate in a study of T cells in Graves' hyperthyroidism and ophthalmopathy.

The V and J genes are TRBV7-9 and TRBJ1-1; D is unclear. The TCR comes from a woman aged 35 to 49 with Graves' ophthalmopathy. Material: blood. The CDR3 loop reads CASSPWDTEAFF. CDR3 DNA: TGTGCCAGCAGCCCTTGGGACACTGAAGCTTTCTTT.